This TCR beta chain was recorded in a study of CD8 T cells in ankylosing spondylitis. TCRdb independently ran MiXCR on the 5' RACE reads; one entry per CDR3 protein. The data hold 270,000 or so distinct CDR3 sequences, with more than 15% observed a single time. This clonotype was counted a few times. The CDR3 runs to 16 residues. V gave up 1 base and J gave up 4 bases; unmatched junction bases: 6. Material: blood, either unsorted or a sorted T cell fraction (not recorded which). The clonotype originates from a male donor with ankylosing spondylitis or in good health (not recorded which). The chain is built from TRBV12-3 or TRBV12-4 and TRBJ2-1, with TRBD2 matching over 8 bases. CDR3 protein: CASSLGVIAGYNEQFF. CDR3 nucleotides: TGTGCCAGCAGTTTAGGGGTGATAGCGGGGTACAATGAGCAGTTCTTC.